A selection of T cell receptor beta chains follows, all from one sample in a study of T cells in localized non-small cell lung cancer. Generated by immunoSEQ multiplex PCR, the TCRdb table keeps only in-frame clones and is missing some. The sample contains 130,000 or so clones, 89% of which appear only once. Material: peripheral blood, obtained before any cancer treatment. The receptors stem from a female donor over 55 with stage I lung adenocarcinoma. Both conserved end residues are trimmed from each CDR3.

j_call	v_call	cdr3_aa
TRBJ2-1	TRBV29-1	SVEGRWTGFNEQF
TRBJ2-3	TRBV18	ASSPIQGNTDTQY
TRBJ2-1	TRBV2	ASSEWQGYNEQF
TRBJ1-4	TRBV27	ASSLSGATNEKLF
TRBJ2-1	TRBV7-3	ASSPTGAALSSYNEQF
TRBJ1-6	TRBV10-3	AISGGVGLNSPLH
TRBJ2-1	TRBV7-6	ASSLGGLSNEQF
TRBJ1-2	TRBV30	AWSVPPFGYT
TRBJ2-7	TRBV18	ASSPGFGTAFPYEQY
TRBJ2-2	TRBV4-1	ASSYSGSGELF
TRBJ2-2	TRBV5-1	ASSPPAGVAGELF
TRBJ2-7	TRBV27	ASSWTGSEQY
TRBJ1-4	TRBV11-2	ASKTGGNSEKLF
TRBJ2-7	TRBV27	ASSWDRAYEQY
TRBJ2-1	TRBV29-1	SGDSYNEQF
TRBJ2-7	TRBV7-9	ASSWTSGPLNEQY
TRBJ2-1	TRBV15	ATSRGSSGNEQF
TRBJ1-2	TRBV15	ATSTGTAYGYT
TRBJ1-4	TRBV10-1	ASRVGQGGRGSNEKLF
TRBJ2-2	TRBV6-5	ASSHLAGGTGELF
TRBJ1-4	TRBV7-9	ASSFYRDEKLF
TRBJ2-3	TRBV5-1	ASSNRQGWADTQY
TRBJ1-4	TRBV2	ASSEGDEKLF
-	TRBV7-3	ASSLRQGPYEQY
TRBJ2-7	TRBV4-1	ASSQVPGGGTYEQY
TRBJ1-4	TRBV27	ASSFYRGARTNEKLF
TRBJ2-5	TRBV6-6	ASSTLETQY
TRBJ1-1	TRBV6-6	ASYIPMARMNTEAF
TRBJ1-3	TRBV30	AWSVSFGSSGNTIY
TRBJ2-7	TRBV7-2	ASGDRTYEQY
TRBJ2-7	TRBV5-4	ASSLDRHNRGQY
TRBJ1-2	TRBV29-1	SVAGTVDNYGYT
TRBJ2-4	TRBV28	ASSLSKNIQY
TRBJ2-3	TRBV5-4	ASSHGTTTSTDTQY
TRBJ2-2	TRBV5-6	ASSFRGITNTGELF
TRBJ2-7	TRBV29-1	SVAHSGGMYEQY
TRBJ1-3	TRBV12-5	ASGFGSGNTIY
TRBJ1-5	TRBV30	AWSPKSGQPQH
TRBJ2-3	TRBV5-1	ASSLAGLGTDTQY
TRBJ2-1	TRBV27	ASSLSQGWGGSEQF
TRBJ2-1	TRBV6-1	ASSLLAGGRNEQF
TRBJ2-7	TRBV5-1	ASSLGRSYEQY
TRBJ2-1	TRBV13	ASSPGKGANPLYNEQF
TRBJ2-3	TRBV18	ASESEGDTQY
TRBJ1-4	TRBV28	ACYGTDNEKLF
TRBJ1-3	TRBV6-1	ASTLSSGNTIY
TRBJ2-3	TRBV27	ASTTETSGKDTSTDTQY
TRBJ2-1	TRBV7-8	ASSPRGAGVGFNEQF
TRBJ2-2	TRBV19	AGGQGGTGELF
TRBJ2-3	TRBV30	AWSTGTSGRGDTQY
TRBJ1-1	TRBV27	ASSLAANTEAF
TRBJ2-7	TRBV2	ASKGQALAYEQY